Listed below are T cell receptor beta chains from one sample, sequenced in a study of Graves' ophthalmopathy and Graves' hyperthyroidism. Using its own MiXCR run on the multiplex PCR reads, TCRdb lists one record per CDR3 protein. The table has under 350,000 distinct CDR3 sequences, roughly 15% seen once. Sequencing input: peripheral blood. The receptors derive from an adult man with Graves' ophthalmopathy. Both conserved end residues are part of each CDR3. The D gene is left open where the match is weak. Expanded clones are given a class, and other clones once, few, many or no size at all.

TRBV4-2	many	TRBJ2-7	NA	TGTGCCAGCAGCCGGGTTAGGGAGCTCTCCCACGAGCAGTACTTC	CASSRVRELSHEQYF
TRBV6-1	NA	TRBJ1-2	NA	TGTGCCAGCAGCTTGGACAACGGCTATGGCTACACCTTC	CASSLDNGYGYTF
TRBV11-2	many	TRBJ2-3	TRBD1	TGTGCCAGCAGCACCAGGACAGGGGGAGCAGATACGCAGTATTTT	CASSTRTGGADTQYF
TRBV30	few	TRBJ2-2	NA	TGTGCCTGGACCGATGGAAGACAGAACACCGGGGAGCTGTTTTTT	CAWTDGRQNTGELFF
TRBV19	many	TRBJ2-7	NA	TGTGCCAGTAGCTCCTCCGGGCGCGGGCCCTCCTACGAGCAGTACTTC	CASSSSGRGPSYEQYF
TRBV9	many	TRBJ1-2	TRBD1	TGTGCCAGCAGCGCCCGGGACAGGGATCATGGCTACACCTTC	CASSARDRDHGYTF
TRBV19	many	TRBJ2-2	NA	TGTGCCAGTAGTATAGGTTCCCGAAACACCGGGGAGCTGTTTTTT	CASSIGSRNTGELFF
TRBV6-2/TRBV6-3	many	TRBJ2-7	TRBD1	TGTGCCAGCAGTTACTCTCCGGGACAGGGGCTGGGCGAGCAGTACTTC	CASSYSPGQGLGEQYF
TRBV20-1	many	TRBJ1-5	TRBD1	TGCAGTGCAAGGACAGGGAATAGCAATCAGCCCCAGCATTTT	CSARTGNSNQPQHF
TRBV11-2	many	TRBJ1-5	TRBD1	TGTGCCAGCAGTCACGACACCGGGACAGTAAATCAGCCCCAGCATTTT	CASSHDTGTVNQPQHF
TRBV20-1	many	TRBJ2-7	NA	TGCAGTGCTGGACGTACCCGGGACATATCCTACGAGCAGTACTTC	CSAGRTRDISYEQYF
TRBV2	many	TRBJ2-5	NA	TGTGCCAGCAGTAAAACCAGGGAAGAGACCCAGTACTTC	CASSKTREETQYF
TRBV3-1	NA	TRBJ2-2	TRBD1	TGTGCCAGCAGCCCCAAAAAGCGACAGGGAGTGAGTAGGAAGGACACCGGGGAGCTGTTTTTT	CASSPKKRQGVSRKDTGELFF
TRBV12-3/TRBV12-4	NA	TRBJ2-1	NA	TGTGCCAGCAGACCCGCCGGGGACTCAGGGGAAGAGCAGTTCTTC	CASRPAGDSGEEQFF
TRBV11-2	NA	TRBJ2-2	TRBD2	TGTGCCAGCAGCTTCCGGACTAGCGGGTACGGGGAGCTGTTTTTT	CASSFRTSGYGELFF
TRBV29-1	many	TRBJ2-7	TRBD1	TGCAGCGTTGAAGGCGACAGGGTGAGCTCCTACGAGCAGTACTTC	CSVEGDRVSSYEQYF
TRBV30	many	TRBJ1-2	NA	TGTGCCTGGAGTGTGGGGTCCGTCTATGGCTACACCTTC	CAWSVGSVYGYTF
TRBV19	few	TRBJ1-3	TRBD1	TGTGCCAGTAGTCCCCATTGGGGACAGGGAACGGCCTCTGGAAACACCATATATTTT	CASSPHWGQGTASGNTIYF
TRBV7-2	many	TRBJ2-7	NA	TGTGCCAGCAGCTTAGAGGGTAGCTCCTACGAGCAGTACTTC	CASSLEGSSYEQYF
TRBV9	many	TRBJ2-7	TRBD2	TGTGCCAGCAGCCCAGAAGGACTAGCGGGAACAGCCTCCTACGAGCAGTACTTC	CASSPEGLAGTASYEQYF
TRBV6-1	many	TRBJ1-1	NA	TGTGCCAGCAGTGAAAGAGCGAACACTGAAGCTTTCTTT	CASSERANTEAFF
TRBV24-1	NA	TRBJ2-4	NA	TGTGCCACCAGTGGGGAAAATCTAGGCAAAAACATTCAGTACTTC	CATSGENLGKNIQYF
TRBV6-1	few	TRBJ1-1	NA	TGTGCCAGCAGTGAATACGAGTTTGGCACTGAAGCTTTCTTT	CASSEYEFGTEAFF
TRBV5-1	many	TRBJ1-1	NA	TGCGCCAGCAGCTTGGCGACAGACTATGAAGCTTTCTTT	CASSLATDYEAFF
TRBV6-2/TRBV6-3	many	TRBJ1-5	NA	TGTGCCAGCAGATCGACGGTTCAGCCCCAGCATTTT	CASRSTVQPQHF
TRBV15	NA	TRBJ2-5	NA	TGTGCCACCAGCAGAGATAATGTTGAGACCCAGTACTTC	CATSRDNVETQYF
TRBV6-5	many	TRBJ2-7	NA	TGTGCCAGCAGTCTAAGACGGCCCCTAACCGAGCAGTACTTC	CASSLRRPLTEQYF
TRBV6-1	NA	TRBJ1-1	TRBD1	TGTGCCAGCAGTGAAATACCACCCCGACAGGGTATGAACACTGAAGCTTTCTTT	CASSEIPPRQGMNTEAFF
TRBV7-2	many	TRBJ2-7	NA	TGTGCCAGCAGCTGGCGCTCGGGGGACTACGAGCAGTACTTC	CASSWRSGDYEQYF
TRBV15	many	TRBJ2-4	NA	TGTGCCACCAACAGGTCCACGGAGGGTCCAACTGGGGCCAAAAACATTCAGTACTTC	CATNRSTEGPTGAKNIQYF
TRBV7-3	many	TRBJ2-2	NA	TGTGCCAGCAGCTTAAGCGGTTGGGGGGAGCTGTTTTTT	CASSLSGWGELFF
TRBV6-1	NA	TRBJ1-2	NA	TGTGCCAGCAGAGAAGGGACCGGACGCTATGGCTACACCTTC	CASREGTGRYGYTF
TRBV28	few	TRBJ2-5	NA	TGTGCCAGCAGCCGGAATAGTGGGAGGCAGACCCAGTACTTC	CASSRNSGRQTQYF
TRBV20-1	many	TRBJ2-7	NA	TGCAGTGTCAGAGGTACGGCAGCCTACGAGCAGTACTTC	CSVRGTAAYEQYF
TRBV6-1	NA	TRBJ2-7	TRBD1	TGTGCCAGCAGCTTGGACAGGGGAGGAGGCGAGCAGTACTTC	CASSLDRGGGEQYF
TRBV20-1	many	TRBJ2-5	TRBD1	TGCAGTGCTAGCCGGGACAGGGAGGAAGAGACCCAGTACTTC	CSASRDREEETQYF
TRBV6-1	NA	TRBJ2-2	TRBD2	TGTGCCAGCACCTCTTCCCCAGCGGGAGTCACCGGGGAGCTGTTTTTT	CASTSSPAGVTGELFF
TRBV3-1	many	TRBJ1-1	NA	TGTGCCAGCAGCCACCAAAACCGGGGATGGAACACTGAAGCTTTCTTT	CASSHQNRGWNTEAFF
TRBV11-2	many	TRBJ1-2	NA	TGTGCCAGCAGTCAACGCGGCGGGGGGAGGGCTAACTATGGCTACACCTTC	CASSQRGGGRANYGYTF
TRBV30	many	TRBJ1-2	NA	TGTGCCTGGAACGTTAGAGGCTCTAACTATGGCTACACCTTC	CAWNVRGSNYGYTF
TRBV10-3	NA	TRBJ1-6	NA	TGTGCCATTAGTATCTCCGGGACGCAAGATTCACCCCTCCACTTT	CAISISGTQDSPLHF